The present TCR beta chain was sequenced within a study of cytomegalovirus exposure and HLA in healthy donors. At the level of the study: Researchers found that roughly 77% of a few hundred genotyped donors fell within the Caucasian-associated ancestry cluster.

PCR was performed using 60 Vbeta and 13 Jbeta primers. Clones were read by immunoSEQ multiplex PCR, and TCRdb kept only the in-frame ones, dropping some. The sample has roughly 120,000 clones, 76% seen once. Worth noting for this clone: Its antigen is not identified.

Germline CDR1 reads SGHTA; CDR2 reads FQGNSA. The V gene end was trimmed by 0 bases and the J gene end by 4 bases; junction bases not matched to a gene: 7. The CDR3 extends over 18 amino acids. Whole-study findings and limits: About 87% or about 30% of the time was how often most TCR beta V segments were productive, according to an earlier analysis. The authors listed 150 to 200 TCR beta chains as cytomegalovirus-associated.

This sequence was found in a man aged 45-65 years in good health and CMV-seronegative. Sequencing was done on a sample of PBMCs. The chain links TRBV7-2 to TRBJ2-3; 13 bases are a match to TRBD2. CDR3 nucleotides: TGTGCCAGCAGCTTAGCGGGTACTAGCGGGGGGGCTGCAGATACGCAGTATTTT. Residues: CASSLAGTSGGAADTQYF.